The 24 T cell receptor beta chains listed next were all sequenced from one sample in a study of cytomegalovirus exposure and HLA in healthy donors. Clones were sequenced by immunoSEQ multiplex PCR, and TCRdb holds only the in-frame ones, with some missing. The sample shows 89,000 or so clones, 90% to 95% of them seen only once. The sequenced sample consisted of PBMCs. The source is a young woman in good health and CMV-seropositive.

The V gene is TRBV7-7, the J gene TRBJ2-5; 8 nucleotides align to TRBD2. The CDR3 is 14 residues long. Per the germline V gene, CDR1 is SSHAT and CDR2 is FNYEAQ (reference sequence). V shed 6 bases, J shed 5 bases, and the junction held 8 bases outside the gene matches. In nucleotides, the CDR3 is TGTGCCAGCAGTAGGGGCGGGAGGTTGGAGACCCAGTACTTC. This translates into CASSRGGRLETQYF.

This chain joins TRBV2 and TRBJ2-7, with D unclear. This CDR3 contains 13 residues. The V end lost 4 bases, the J end lost 5 bases, and 12 bases lay between the germline ends. Per germline, CDR1 SNHLY and CDR2 FYNNEI. DNA of the CDR3: TGTGCCAGCAGTGGCAGCAGGTCCCACGAGCAGTACTTC. This encodes CASSGSRSHEQYF.

This chain links TRBV2 with TRBJ1-2; 8 bases line up with TRBD1. This CDR3 is built from 15 residues. Trimming took 6 bases from V and 4 from J; bases not matched to a gene: 10. Germline values: CDR1 SNHLY, CDR2 FYNNEI. This CDR3 is CASSEKDRAPYGYTF. The CDR3, as DNA: TGTGCCAGCAGCGAGAAGGACAGGGCGCCCTATGGCTACACCTTC.

The chain carries TRBV4-3 and TRBJ2-1; 7 nucleotides agree with TRBD1. Looked up from germline, CDR1 is LGHNA and CDR2 is YSLEER. V lost 0 bases and J lost 7; bases outside the gene matches: 6. CDR3 length: 15 amino acids. CDR3 in DNA: TGCGCCAGCAGCCAAGATTCGGTCAGGGGGAATGAGCAGTTCTTC. Protein sequence: CASSQDSVRGNEQFF.

The chain links TRBV28 to TRBJ1-1; D may be TRBD1 (6 bases). There are 13 residues in the CDR3. Germline V gene lookup returns CDR1 MDHEN and CDR2 SYDVKM. Trimming removed 7 bases from V and 11 bases from J, with 20 bases in between. The CDR3 DNA reads TGTGCCAGCAATTTTAGGGGTCGCAGGGGCGCTTTCTTT. As protein: CASNFRGRRGAFF.

This chain connects TRBV15 to TRBJ1-1; D gene ambiguous. Trimming stripped 1 base from V and 7 bases from J, with 10 bases between. There are 13 residues in the CDR3. CDR1 is LNHNV and CDR2 is YYDKDF in the germline V gene (reference sequence). The CDR3 sequence: CATSRVGQIEAFF. CDR3 DNA sequence: TGTGCCACCAGCAGAGTTGGGCAAATTGAAGCTTTCTTT.

V usage is TRBV11-2 and J usage is TRBJ2-3; TRBD2 matches 12 bases. The CDR3 is 16 amino acids. With V trimmed by 1 base and J by 7 bases, 6 bases remained unmatched. Germline V gives CDR1 SGHAT, CDR2 FQNNGV. CDR3 in DNA: TGTGCCAGCAGCTTAGTTCTAGCGGGAGGGAGGAATACGCAGTATTTT. This encodes CASSLVLAGGRNTQYF.

This clone was detected once. This rearrangement joins TRBV28 to TRBJ1-2; no clear D. This CDR3 contains 12 residues. From germline, CDR1 is MDHEN and CDR2 SYDVKM. V lost 3 bases, J lost 4 bases, and 6 bases lay in between. CDR3 sequence reads: CASSFASYGYTF. The CDR3 nucleotides read TGTGCCAGCAGTTTTGCGAGCTATGGCTACACCTTC.

V usage is TRBV5-8 and J usage is TRBJ1-2; tentative D call: TRBD1 (5 bases). With 0 bases removed from V and 1 base from J, the gap between germline ends came to 7 bases. CDR1 is SGHTS, CDR2 YDEGEE, per germline. The CDR3 has 14 residues. The CDR3 DNA is TGTGCCAGCAGCTTGGACAGGAATAACTATGGCTACACCTTC. Protein sequence: CASSLDRNNYGYTF. The entire variable domain, with the rest obtained from reference TRBV5-8 and TRBJ1-2, is as follows: EAGVTQSPTHLIKTRGQQATLRCSPISGHTSVYWYQQALGLGLQFLLWYDEGEERNRGNFPPRFSGRQFPNYSSELNVNALELEDSALYLCASSLDRNNYGYTFGSGTRLTVV.

This clone showed up just once. CDR3: CASSLVWSTEAFF. CDR3 coding DNA: TGTGCCAGCAGCTTAGTGTGGAGCACTGAAGCTTTCTTT. This chain uses TRBV11-3 with TRBJ1-1; D gene ambiguous. This CDR3 has 13 residues. The V end lost 1 base, the J end lost 4 bases, and 7 bases lay between the germline ends. The germline V gene encodes CDR1 SGHNT and CDR2 YENEEA. The whole variable domain, filled in from reference TRBV11-3 and TRBJ1-1, reads EAGVVQSPRYKIIEKKQPVAFWCNPISGHNTLYWYLQNLGQGPELLIRYENEEAVDDSQLPKDRFSAERLKGVDSTLKIQPAELGDSAVYLCASSLVWSTEAFFGQGTRLTVV.

In nucleotides, the CDR3 is TGCGCCAGCAGCTTGGATCAGGTCCAGCGGCCTGAAGCTTTCTTT. Its protein product is CASSLDQVQRPEAFF. The chain has TRBV5-1 and TRBJ1-1; the D is unclear. Germline assignment: CDR1 SGHRS and CDR2 YFSETQ. This CDR3 region has 15 residues. V gave up 0 bases and J gave up 6 bases, with 15 bases separating them.

The rearrangement links TRBV11-2 to TRBJ2-7; weak D call: TRBD2 (5 bases). The CDR3 is 14 amino acids. Germline V gene sequence: CDR1 SGHAT, CDR2 FQNNGV. V lost 3 bases, J lost 1 base, and 10 bases lay in between. In nucleotides, the CDR3 is TGTGCCAGCAGCTTTGGCAGCGGATCCTACGAGCAGTACTTC. Protein sequence: CASSFGSGSYEQYF.

This clone appeared once. This rearrangement joins TRBV7-9 to TRBJ2-7, with 7 bases fitting TRBD1. CDR3 length: 18 amino acids. V shed 5 bases and J 2 bases; nucleotides not matched to a gene: 18. Looked up from germline, CDR1 is SEHNR and CDR2 is FQNEAQ (reference sequence). Here the CDR3 reads CASSSQRQGLRGAYEQYF. The CDR3 nucleotides are TGTGCCAGCAGCAGCCAACGACAGGGTCTCCGGGGAGCCTACGAGCAGTACTTC.

The chain recombines TRBV4-1 with TRBJ2-2, with 11 bases identical to TRBD2. Germline CDR1 MGHRA, CDR2 YSYEKL. V gave up 8 bases and J gave up 5 bases; unmatched junction bases: 4. The CDR3 length is 14 residues. CDR3 sequence (DNA): TGCGCCAGCGGTAGCGGGAGGGCAACCGGGGAGCTGTTTTTT. Translating gives CASGSGRATGELFF.

The rearrangement uses TRBV28 and TRBJ2-1; 10 bases agree with TRBD2. This CDR3 has 16 residues. Looked up from germline, CDR1 is MDHEN and CDR2 is SYDVKM. V was clipped by 4 bases and J by 9 bases; unmatched bases: 12. The CDR3 nucleotides read TGTGCCAGCAGTTCAGGGGGGAGCGGGAGGGTTTCTGAGCAGTTCTTC. Protein sequence: CASSSGGSGRVSEQFF.

The chain employs TRBV25-1 and TRBJ2-5, with 10 nucleotides matching TRBD2. Germline CDR1 is MGHDK and CDR2 is SYGVNS. V shed 4 bases and J 4 bases; nucleotides not matched to a gene: 9. This CDR3 has 16 amino acids. CDR3 in DNA: TGTGCCAGCAGTGTTCCCAGCGGGAGGGCCCCAGAGACCCAGTACTTC. It specifies CASSVPSGRAPETQYF.

The V gene is TRBV4-1, the J gene TRBJ1-1, with D perhaps matching TRBD1 (6 bases). Trimming removed 3 bases at V and 1 base at J, with 15 bases between. The CDR3 consists of 16 residues. Germline CDR1 reads MGHRA; CDR2 reads YSYEKL. CDR3 loop: CASSQLGGKGNTEAFF. The CDR3 nucleotides read TGCGCCAGCAGCCAGCTAGGGGGAAAAGGGAACACTGAAGCTTTCTTT.

The chain is built from TRBV29-1 and TRBJ1-1, with D maybe TRBD1 (5 bases). Germline V gene lookup returns CDR1 SQVTM and CDR2 ANQGSEA. Trimming left V 3 bases short and J 0 bases short, with 8 bases between. This CDR3 is 13 amino acids long. The CDR3 DNA reads as TGCAGCGTTGAGATCAGGGTGAACACTGAAGCTTTCTTT. Amino acid sequence: CSVEIRVNTEAFF.

The V call is TRBV9, the J call TRBJ1-2; D is possibly TRBD1 (5 bases). Deletions cut 0 bases from V and 2 bases from J, with 8 bases between. Per germline, CDR1 SGDLS and CDR2 YYNGEE. The CDR3 length is 14 residues. This CDR3 is CASSVGQGNYGYTF. The CDR3, as DNA: TGTGCCAGCAGCGTAGGTCAGGGAAACTATGGCTACACCTTC.

This clone was detected a few times. The rearrangement links TRBV18 to TRBJ1-5; no clear D. CDR1 is KGHSH, CDR2 LQKENI, per germline. The CDR3 is 14 amino acids. Trimming stripped 0 bases from V and 0 bases from J, with 3 bases between. The CDR3 loop is CASSPPYSNQPQHF. CDR3 coding DNA: TGTGCCAGCTCACCACCTTATAGCAATCAGCCCCAGCATTTT.

The gene calls are TRBV6-5 and TRBJ2-7; 7 bases align to TRBD1. CDR3 size: 13 residues. Germline lookup yields CDR1 MNHEY and CDR2 SVGAGI. After removal of 7 bases from V and 6 bases from J, the junction contained 9 bases not matched to a gene. This chain's CDR3 is CASTDPRQGEQYF. CDR3 in DNA: TGTGCCAGCACTGACCCTCGACAGGGCGAGCAGTACTTC.

The chain has TRBV5-1 and TRBJ2-5, with 7 bases aligning to TRBD2. With V trimmed by 0 bases and J by 5 bases, 7 bases remained unmatched. CDR3 length equals 15 residues. Germline V gives CDR1 SGHRS, CDR2 YFSETQ. CDR3 protein: CASSLVGGSGETQYF. Written as DNA, the CDR3 is TGCGCCAGCAGCTTGGTCGGCGGGAGTGGTGAGACCCAGTACTTC.

V is TRBV19 and J is TRBJ1-1; D is possibly TRBD1 (5 bases). The CDR3 loop spans 14 amino acids. The ends were cut back, 6 bases at V and 2 bases at J, with 13 bases in the middle. From germline, CDR1 is LNHDA and CDR2 SQIVND (reference sequence). The CDR3 loop reads CASRSTAANTEAFF. CDR3 nucleotides: TGTGCCAGTAGATCGACAGCCGCCAACACTGAAGCTTTCTTT.

The chain joins TRBV6-5 to TRBJ2-6; D possibly corresponds to TRBD1 (6 bases). Trimming took off 2 bases at V and 8 bases at J, with 13 bases between the two ends. The length of the CDR3 is 15 residues. Germline-derived CDR1 and CDR2 are MNHEY and SVGAGI. The chain's CDR3 is CASSYQGQGSNVLTF. The CDR3 nucleotides read TGTGCCAGCAGTTACCAAGGTCAGGGGTCCAACGTCCTGACTTTC.